The 18 T cell receptor beta chains below come from one sample, sequenced in a study of PD-1 blockade in classical Hodgkin lymphoma (dated by TCRdb to 2019 to 2021). The time point label, as the study defines it: cycle 1 day 1 (C1D1), immediately before nivolumab initiation. Every trial patient had relapsed following autologous stem cell transplantation, and prior brentuximab vedotin exposure was what differed among cohorts A, B and C. The library was obtained by the immunoSEQ multiplex PCR assay. TCRdb obtained this table from immuneACCESS and retained in-frame rearrangements with V and J assigned. These tables miss some clones; where compared with another copy, unresolved V genes account for less than half of the shortfall, and the remainder is unexplained. Present in this sample are tens of thousands of clones, around 80% of which were seen just once. The top ten clones comprise under 15% of the sample.

The source material was peripheral blood mononuclear cells (PBMCs), sampled at baseline. The receptor source for this set is a human donor with classical Hodgkin lymphoma.

This chain's CDR3 is CASSTWDRAYEQYF. CDR3 bases: TGTGCCAGCAGCACCTGGGACAGAGCCTACGAGCAGTACTTC. The V call is TRBV7-9, the J call TRBJ2-7; 7 bases match TRBD1. CDR3 length: 14 residues. The J segment lost 2 bases and the V segment lost 5 bases, leaving 6 bases of the junction unmatched. Germline V gene lookup returns CDR1 SEHNR and CDR2 FQNEAQ (reference sequence).

The chain uses TRBV7-9 and TRBJ2-7; D unclear. This CDR3 has 13 amino acids. Trimming left V 5 bases short and J 3 bases short, with 11 bases between. Germline loops: CDR1 SEHNR, CDR2 FQNEAQ (reference sequence). The CDR3 region has the DNA TGTGCCAGCAGCCGGAAGGACGGCTACGAGCAGTACTTC. As protein: CASSRKDGYEQYF.

The rearrangement links TRBV23-1 to TRBJ1-2; 7 positions match TRBD1. TRBV23-1 carries the ORF label, with uncertain function. J was trimmed by 5 bases and V by 0 bases; bases with no gene match: 21. This CDR3 comprises 20 residues. The CDR3 DNA is TGCGCCAGCAGTCAATCGGCGTTTGGCCATTTAAAGGGGGCTCGGTATGGCTACACCTTC. This translates into CASSQSAFGHLKGARYGYTF.

The chain uses TRBV6-5 and TRBJ2-7; no clear D gene. CDR3 length: 14 amino acids. V was pared by 2 bases and J by 0 bases, with 8 bases between. Germline V gives CDR1 MNHEY, CDR2 SVGAGI. The CDR3 loop reads CASSYQLSSYEQYF. The CDR3 nucleotides read TGTGCCAGCAGTTACCAGCTAAGCTCCTACGAGCAGTACTTC.

The chain is built from TRBV5-4 and TRBJ1-1, with D hard to call. The germline CDR1 and CDR2 sequences are SGHNT and YYREEE (reference sequence). The CDR3 is made up of 15 amino acids. The ends were cut back, 0 bases at V and 2 bases at J, with 11 bases in the middle. The CDR3 region has the DNA TGTGCCAGCAGCTTGGGACGTCCGGGAAACACTGAAGCTTTCTTT. As protein: CASSLGRPGNTEAFF. Combining the CDR3 with reference TRBV5-4 and TRBJ1-1 gives the whole variable domain ETGVTQSPTHLIKTRGQQVTLRCSSQSGHNTVSWYQQALGQGPQFIFQYYREEENGRGNFPPRFSGLQFPNYSSELNVNALELDDSALYLCASSLGRPGNTEAFFGQGTRLTVV.

This clone has a single count. The chain links TRBV4-2 to TRBJ2-7, with D uncertain. CDR1 LGHNA and CDR2 YNFKEQ come from the germline V gene. The germline V and J ends were trimmed by 4 bases and 5 bases, with 15 bases remaining between them. This CDR3 has 14 amino acids. The CDR3 DNA reads as TGTGCCAGCAGCCCCTGGGTTAGTGCCAACGAGCAGTACTTC. This codes for CASSPWVSANEQYF.

A few counts support this clone. This rearrangement joins TRBV2 to TRBJ2-1, with D maybe TRBD2 (5 bases). The germline V gene has CDR1 SNHLY and CDR2 FYNNEI. Trimming cost V 7 bases and J 3 bases, with 22 bases left between them. CDR3 size: 17 residues. The CDR3 spells CASKPPGSEYIYNEQFF. In DNA, the CDR3 is TGTGCCAGCAAGCCCCCGGGTAGCGAATATATCTACAATGAGCAGTTCTTC.

The CDR3 DNA reads as TGTGCCAGCAGTATGGGGCTAGCGGTGGATGAGCAGTTCTTC. Protein product: CASSMGLAVDEQFF. The chain combines TRBV2 with TRBJ2-1; 7 bases align to TRBD2. Germline V gives CDR1 SNHLY, CDR2 FYNNEI. The J segment lost 8 bases and the V segment lost 5 bases, leaving 9 bases of the junction unmatched. The length of the CDR3 is 14 residues.

The chain joins TRBV11-2 to TRBJ1-2; D remains unclear. V lost 3 bases to trimming and J lost 6 bases, with 17 bases between them. The germline gives CDR1 SGHAT, CDR2 FQNNGV. This CDR3 has 15 amino acids. The DNA of the CDR3 is TGTGCCAGCAGCTTCCTGGAAAGCAGTGGGAATGGCTACACCTTC. Translating gives CASSFLESSGNGYTF.

CDR3 sequence reads: CASSWGVPVAGENTGELFF. DNA for the CDR3: TGCGCCAGCAGCTGGGGAGTTCCCGTAGCGGGGGAGAACACCGGGGAGCTGTTTTTT. The gene calls are TRBV5-1 and TRBJ2-2; 9 bases are a match to TRBD2. V trimming: 3 bases; J trimming: 1 base; junction bases outside the gene matches: 13. CDR3 length: 19 residues. CDR1 is SGHRS, CDR2 YFSETQ, per germline.

This chain uses TRBV7-3 with TRBJ1-6; D not resolved. CDR3 size: 16 residues. Germline V gene lookup returns CDR1 SGHTA and CDR2 FQGTGA. Trimming cost V 1 base and J 7 bases, with 14 bases left between them. Here the CDR3 reads CASSLIPPVWNSPLHF. In DNA form, the CDR3 reads TGTGCCAGCAGCTTAATCCCGCCAGTCTGGAATTCACCCCTCCACTTT.

This chain connects TRBV29-1 to TRBJ2-1; D is undetermined. The ends were cut back, 0 bases at V and 11 bases at J, with 11 bases in the middle. This CDR3 has 12 residues. Germline V gene data show CDR1 as SQVTM and CDR2 as ANQGSEA. CDR3 in amino acids: CSVEENDTQQFF. In nucleotides, the CDR3 is TGCAGCGTTGAAGAGAACGACACTCAGCAGTTCTTC.

The rearrangement joins TRBV5-5 to TRBJ1-2; 10 bases line up with TRBD1. V shed 5 bases, J shed 8 bases, and the junction held 9 bases outside the gene matches. Per germline, CDR1 SGHKS and CDR2 YYEKEE (reference sequence). The CDR3 is 14 residues long. The CDR3 DNA reads TGTGCCAGCAGTTTTACCGGGACAGGGGCCGGCTACACCTTC. This encodes CASSFTGTGAGYTF. The complete variable domain, with remaining parts taken from reference TRBV5-5 and TRBJ1-2, reads DAGVTQSPTHLIKTRGQQVTLRCSPISGHKSVSWYQQVLGQGPQFIFQYYEKEERGRGNFPDRFSARQFPNYSSELNVNALLLGDSALYLCASSFTGTGAGYTFGSGTRLTVV.

V gene TRBV5-8 combines with J gene TRBJ1-4; D unresolved. Trimming cost V 3 bases and J 0 bases, with 9 bases left between them. The germline V gene has CDR1 SGHTS and CDR2 YDEGEE. The CDR3 spans 15 residues. The DNA of the CDR3 is TGTGCCAGCAGCTATTCGCTCCCAACTAATGAAAAACTGTTTTTT. Amino acid sequence: CASSYSLPTNEKLFF.

The chain couples TRBV7-2 to TRBJ2-1; D is uncertain. CDR1 and CDR2 (germline): SGHTA, FQGNSA. V lost 5 bases, J lost 2 bases, and 10 bases lay in between. The CDR3 sequence is 14 residues long. CDR3 region: CASSPSRTYNEQFF. The CDR3 DNA reads TGTGCCAGCAGCCCCTCAAGGACCTACAATGAGCAGTTCTTC.

This clone has just one count. The V gene is TRBV18, the J gene TRBJ2-7; D is ambiguous. With 6 bases removed from V and 0 bases from J, the gap between germline ends came to 15 bases. The length of the CDR3 is 15 residues. CDR1 is KGHSH and CDR2 is LQKENI in the germline V gene. The CDR3 region is CASSLTGTNSYEQYF. The CDR3, as DNA: TGTGCCAGCTCCCTAACCGGCACTAACTCCTACGAGCAGTACTTC.

This rearrangement joins TRBV5-8 to TRBJ2-7, with 8 bases matching TRBD1. V lost 4 bases to trimming and J lost 4 bases; unmatched junction nucleotides: 7. Germline-derived CDR1 and CDR2 are SGHTS and YDEGEE. The length of the CDR3 is 14 residues. The DNA for the CDR3 is TGTGCCAGCAGCCAGGGACAGGTTCTTTACGAGCAGTACTTC. Encoded protein: CASSQGQVLYEQYF. Combining the CDR3 with reference TRBV5-8 and TRBJ2-7 gives the whole variable domain EAGVTQSPTHLIKTRGQQATLRCSPISGHTSVYWYQQALGLGLQFLLWYDEGEERNRGNFPPRFSGRQFPNYSSELNVNALELEDSALYLCASSQGQVLYEQYFGPGTRLTVT.

The V call is TRBV18, the J call TRBJ1-6, with TRBD1 as a possible D gene (5 bases). With 3 bases removed from V and 6 bases from J, the gap between germline ends came to 12 bases. This CDR3 has 15 amino acids. From germline, CDR1 is KGHSH and CDR2 LQKENI. CDR3 sequence (DNA): TGTGCCAGCTCACCGGGCGGAGGGGCTAATTCACCCCTCCACTTT. Its protein product is CASSPGGGANSPLHF.